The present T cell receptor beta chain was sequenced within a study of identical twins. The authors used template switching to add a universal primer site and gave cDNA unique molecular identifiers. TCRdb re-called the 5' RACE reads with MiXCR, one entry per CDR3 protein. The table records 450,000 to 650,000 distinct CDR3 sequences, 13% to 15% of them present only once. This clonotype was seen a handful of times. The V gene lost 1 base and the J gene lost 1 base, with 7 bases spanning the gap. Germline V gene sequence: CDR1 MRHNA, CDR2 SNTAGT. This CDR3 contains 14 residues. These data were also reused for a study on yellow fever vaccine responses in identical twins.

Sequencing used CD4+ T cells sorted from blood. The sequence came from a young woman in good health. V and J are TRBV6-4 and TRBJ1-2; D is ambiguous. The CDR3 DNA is TGTGCCAGCAGTGACTACGGAAATAACTATGGCTACACCTTC. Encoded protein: CASSDYGNNYGYTF.